This is a list of T cell receptor beta chains from one sample in a study of OX40 agonist ivuxolimab in advanced cancers. Method: immunoSEQ multiplex PCR; TCRdb's copy keeps in-frame clones and lacks some. The sample has tens of thousands of clones; approximately 94% are singletons. The material was CD4+ or CD8+ T cells sorted from blood, obtained in a trial of the OX40 agonist ivuxolimab. The receptor set was obtained from an adult with an advanced solid tumor such as melanoma, head and neck, liver or kidney cancer. The CDR3 runs from the conserved cysteine through the conserved F or W. Each record gives: CDR3 DNA, CDR3 protein, J gene, clone size, V gene, D gene. A D gene is named only where the DNA matches it firmly. For some rows the clone size is stated as once, few or many, or as a class when expanded; others skip it.

TGTGCCAGCTCACCACCGGACAGCAACACTGAAGCTTTCTTT	CASSPPDSNTEAFF	TRBJ1-1	NA	TRBV18	NA
TGTGCCAGCAGCCAGTACCTAGCGGGTAACTACAATGAGCAGTTCTTC	CASSQYLAGNYNEQFF	TRBJ2-1	once	TRBV4-2	TRBD2
TGTGCCTGGAGTGTAGGGACAGGGGGCACCGGGGAGCTGTTTTTT	CAWSVGTGGTGELFF	TRBJ2-2	NA	TRBV30	TRBD1
TGTGCCAGCAGTTTATTTCAGGGCTCCTTTCCCTACGAGCAGTACTTC	CASSLFQGSFPYEQYF	TRBJ2-7	NA	TRBV27	NA
TGTGCCAGCAGCCACGACGGACAGAGCAATCAGCCCCAGCATTTT	CASSHDGQSNQPQHF	TRBJ1-5	NA	TRBV9	NA
TGTGCCAGTAGTAAGAGCTCCTACAATGAGCAGTTCTTC	CASSKSSYNEQFF	TRBJ2-1	NA	TRBV19	NA
TGTGCCACCAGCTCTTACGGGACCGGGGAGCTGTTTTTT	CATSSYGTGELFF	TRBJ2-2	NA	TRBV15	NA
TGTGCCAGTAGTAGTTTGTACGACTATAATTCACCCCTCCACTTT	CASSSLYDYNSPLHF	TRBJ1-6	NA	TRBV19	NA
TGTGCCAGCAGTCTTCATCGACTAGATGCCACCTACGAGCAGTACTTC	CASSLHRLDATYEQYF	TRBJ2-7	NA	TRBV28	NA
TGTGCCAGCAGCGAGTACAGGGATTATAGCAATCAGCCCCAGCATTTT	CASSEYRDYSNQPQHF	TRBJ1-5	NA	TRBV7-6	NA
TGCGCCAGCAGCTTGGTTGTTCGGGGTATGGGAACAGATACGCAGTATTTT	CASSLVVRGMGTDTQYF	TRBJ2-3	NA	TRBV5-1	NA
TGTGCCAGCAGCTTGCCTAGCGGGAACGAGCAGTACTTC	CASSLPSGNEQYF	TRBJ2-7	NA	TRBV7-9	TRBD2
TGTGCCAGCAGTTTCCAGGGGTACCAAGAGACCCAGTACTTC	CASSFQGYQETQYF	TRBJ2-5	NA	TRBV27	NA
TGTGCCAGCAGTACTACGGCACCAGCGGGGACTGAAGCTTTCTTT	CASSTTAPAGTEAFF	TRBJ1-1	NA	TRBV28	NA
TGCGCCAGCAGCCAAGATGACAGCGGGGGCGTCTACGAGCAGTACTTC	CASSQDDSGGVYEQYF	TRBJ2-7	once	TRBV4-1	TRBD2
TGTGCCGGATGGCCGGGACTATCCTACAATGAGCAGTTCTTC	CAGWPGLSYNEQFF	TRBJ2-1	NA	TRBV7-9	TRBD2
TGTGCCAGCAGCTTAGAACCCCGCAACGAGAATGAAAAACTGTTTTTT	CASSLEPRNENEKLFF	TRBJ1-4	NA	TRBV7-9	NA
TGCGCCAGCAGCCTCAATTTAGCGGGAGTGGCAGATACGCAGTATTTT	CASSLNLAGVADTQYF	TRBJ2-3	NA	TRBV4-3	TRBD2
TGTGCCACCAGCAGAGGGGGGGCGGACAGGGACCAAGAGACCCAGTACTTC	CATSRGGADRDQETQYF	TRBJ2-5	NA	TRBV15	TRBD1
TGTGCCAGCAGCTCATTAGGGACTAGCGGGGAGTTAGAGACCCAGTACTTC	CASSSLGTSGELETQYF	TRBJ2-5	NA	TRBV7-8	TRBD2
TGTGCCAGCAGTGAGCAGGGGGCTGTTGACACCATATATTTT	CASSEQGAVDTIYF	TRBJ1-3	NA	TRBV2	TRBD1
TGTGCCAGCAGCCAAGAAATCGGGAAAGCTTCCTATGGCTACACCTTC	CASSQEIGKASYGYTF	TRBJ1-2	NA	TRBV14	NA
TGCGCCAGCAGCTCAAGGACAGAGATCACTGAAGAAGCTTTCTTT	CASSSRTEITEEAFF	TRBJ1-1	NA	TRBV5-1	NA
TGTGCCAGCAGTTTAGGTTGGGAAGAGGAGGAAAAACTGTTTTTT	CASSLGWEEEEKLFF	TRBJ1-4	NA	TRBV28	NA
TGTGCCAGCAGCTTAAGATCGGGACAGGGGACCATCGGCACAGATACGCAGTATTTT	CASSLRSGQGTIGTDTQYF	TRBJ2-3	once	TRBV7-3	TRBD1
TGTGCCAGCAGCTATTGGTCCTACGAGCAGTACTTC	CASSYWSYEQYF	TRBJ2-7	NA	TRBV27	NA
TGTGCCAGCAGTTTTGGGGGGAGCACCGGGGAGCTGTTTTTT	CASSFGGSTGELFF	TRBJ2-2	NA	TRBV27	NA
TGTGCCAGCAGTTACCGGGACGAGGGAAACACCATATATTTT	CASSYRDEGNTIYF	TRBJ1-3	NA	TRBV6-6	NA
TGTGCCAGCAGCTTCGGAGCAGGGGGCGGCTACACCTTC	CASSFGAGGGYTF	TRBJ1-2	NA	TRBV5-6	TRBD1
TGTGCCAGCAGCCCGTCGGGTCTCGAGCAGTACTTC	CASSPSGLEQYF	TRBJ2-7	NA	TRBV11-2	NA
TGCGCCAGCAGCCAATTACTGGATAACTCTGGAAACACCATATATTTT	CASSQLLDNSGNTIYF	TRBJ1-3	NA	TRBV4-1	NA
TGTGCCAGCTCTAACACTGAAGCTTTCTTT	CASSNTEAFF	TRBJ1-1	NA	TRBV2	NA
TGTGCCAGCGGGGACTACGAGCAGTACTTC	CASGDYEQYF	TRBJ2-7	once	TRBV6-1	NA
TGTGCCAGCAGTTCCCCTCAGTTGGGGCTCGGCACTGAAGCTTTCTTT	CASSSPQLGLGTEAFF	TRBJ1-1	NA	TRBV28	NA
TGTGCCAGCAGTTTCGGGCCGTCCCATGGCTACACCTTC	CASSFGPSHGYTF	TRBJ1-2	NA	TRBV27	NA
TGTGCCAGCAGCTTAGCGCAGGGGGTTGAGCAGTTCTTC	CASSLAQGVEQFF	TRBJ2-1	NA	TRBV7-2	TRBD1
TGTGCCAGCAGCTTCCGGGACAGGGGCTACGAGCAGTACTTC	CASSFRDRGYEQYF	TRBJ2-7	once	TRBV7-9	TRBD1
TGTGCCAGCAGCTCCTCGTGGGGGCTGGAACAAGAGACCCAGTACTTC	CASSSSWGLEQETQYF	TRBJ2-5	NA	TRBV11-2	NA
TGTGCCAGCAGCTTAGGTAGGGGCCTCTCCTACGAGCAGTACTTC	CASSLGRGLSYEQYF	TRBJ2-7	NA	TRBV7-3	NA
TGTGCCAGCAGCTTAGATCAGGGTTACGAGCAGTACTTC	CASSLDQGYEQYF	TRBJ2-7	NA	TRBV11-2	NA
TGTGCCAGCAGTTTCCAGGCAGCCTACGAGCAGTACTTC	CASSFQAAYEQYF	TRBJ2-7	once	TRBV28	NA
TGTGCCAGCAGTTTCCACAGGGGGCCCCAGCATTTT	CASSFHRGPQHF	TRBJ1-5	NA	TRBV28	TRBD1
TGTGCCAGCAGCCAACACCGCGATGGAGGCTACGAGCAGTACTTC	CASSQHRDGGYEQYF	TRBJ2-7	NA	TRBV4-2	NA
TGTGCCAGGACCGGGGAGCTGTTTTTT	CARTGELFF	TRBJ2-2	NA	TRBV6-4	NA
TGTGCCAGCAGGCCTAGCGGGAGCTACGAGCAGTACTTC	CASRPSGSYEQYF	TRBJ2-7	NA	TRBV28	TRBD2
TGTGCCAGCAGCTTGGCAGTATACAATGAGCAGTTCTTC	CASSLAVYNEQFF	TRBJ2-1	NA	TRBV7-3	NA
TGTGCCAGCAGCGCCTACTTCGGGGGCACAGATACGCAGTATTTT	CASSAYFGGTDTQYF	TRBJ2-3	NA	TRBV9	NA
TGTGCCAGCACCTTCCTCGGGGGCTCCTACGAGCAGTACTTC	CASTFLGGSYEQYF	TRBJ2-7	NA	TRBV28	NA
TGTGCCAGCAGTTACCAGCTGAGCACAGATACGCAGTATTTT	CASSYQLSTDTQYF	TRBJ2-3	NA	TRBV6-5	NA
TGTGCCAGCAGGGACAGGGCAGAGAACTATGGCTACACCTTC	CASRDRAENYGYTF	TRBJ1-2	NA	TRBV27	TRBD1
TGTGCCAGCAGCTTACCCGAGAACACTGAAGCTTTCTTT	CASSLPENTEAFF	TRBJ1-1	NA	TRBV7-9	NA
TGTGCCACCAGCAAGCAACCCGGTGACTACGAGCAGTACTTC	CATSKQPGDYEQYF	TRBJ2-7	NA	TRBV15	NA
TGTGCCAGCAGCTTGGAAAGGGACGCGCAGTACTTC	CASSLERDAQYF	TRBJ2-7	NA	TRBV5-6	NA
TGTGCCAGCAGGGGACTAGCGGGGGGGTACAATGAGCAGTTCTTC	CASRGLAGGYNEQFF	TRBJ2-1	NA	TRBV6-1	TRBD2
TGCGCCAGCAGCCAAGATCTTAGAGAGCGACAGGGACTGAACACTGAAGCTTTCTTT	CASSQDLRERQGLNTEAFF	TRBJ1-1	NA	TRBV4-3	TRBD1
TGTGCCAGCAGTTTCTCCGACGGGACTGTTGAAGCTTTCTTT	CASSFSDGTVEAFF	TRBJ1-1	NA	TRBV27	NA
TGTGCCAGCAGCCAAGAGGTGGGGGGCCACAATGAGCAGTTCTTC	CASSQEVGGHNEQFF	TRBJ2-1	NA	TRBV4-2	NA
TGTGCCAGCAGCTTAGTGGGAAACGAGCAGTACTTC	CASSLVGNEQYF	TRBJ2-7	NA	TRBV7-2	NA
TGTGCCAGCAGCCAAGCGGCCCAAGAGACCCAGTACTTC	CASSQAAQETQYF	TRBJ2-5	NA	TRBV4-2	NA